These 7 T cell receptor beta chains originate from one sample sequenced in a study of blood T cell repertoires in COVID-19. Assay: immunoSEQ multiplex PCR; the TCRdb copy retains only in-frame clones and omits some. The data show fewer than 200,000 clones, with 84% seen just once and roughly 2.5% held by the top ten. The specimen sequenced was peripheral blood. Source of these receptors: a woman older than 75 with COVID-19, enrolled during active disease.

The V gene is TRBV9, the J gene TRBJ1-1; 7 bases match TRBD1. CDR3 length equals 15 residues. Germline assignment: CDR1 SGDLS and CDR2 YYNGEE. J gave up 6 bases and V 3 bases, and 11 bases lay outside the gene matches. Here the CDR3 reads CASSETGSMVPEAFF. CDR3 coding DNA: TGTGCCAGCAGCGAGACAGGGTCAATGGTCCCTGAAGCTTTCTTT.

The chain joins TRBV7-2 to TRBJ1-1, with D maybe TRBD1 (6 bases). Germline lookup yields CDR1 SGHTA and CDR2 FQGNSA. The V and J ends lost 4 bases and 0 bases respectively, with 12 bases between them. The CDR3 consists of 15 residues. CDR3 sequence: CASSSQTGVNTEAFF. The DNA of the CDR3 is TGTGCCAGCAGCTCTCAGACAGGAGTGAACACTGAAGCTTTCTTT.

This clone has just a few counts. The chain carries TRBV3-1 (or the pseudogene TRBV3-2) and TRBJ1-1, with a possible D match to TRBD1 (5 bases). V gave up 0 bases and J gave up 8 bases, with 22 bases separating them. The CDR3 totals 17 residues. CDR1 is LGHDT and CDR2 is YNNKEL in the germline V gene (reference sequence). The CDR3 reads CASSQEGPGQGGIEAFF. DNA of the CDR3: TGTGCCAGCAGCCAAGAGGGCCCTGGGCAGGGAGGTATCGAAGCTTTCTTT.

This chain connects TRBV3-1 (or the pseudogene TRBV3-2) to TRBJ1-4; D is uncertain. This CDR3 is 15 amino acids long. The germline V gene has CDR1 LGHDT and CDR2 YNNKEL (reference sequence). With 4 bases removed from V and 0 bases from J, the gap between germline ends came to 9 bases. Written as DNA, the CDR3 is TGTGCCAGCAGCCTGAACCGCGCAACTAATGAAAAACTGTTTTTT. Translated: CASSLNRATNEKLFF.

The chain carries TRBV7-9 and TRBJ2-7; D might be TRBD1 (6 bases). CDR1 and CDR2 from the germline V gene are SEHNR and FQNEAQ (reference sequence). This CDR3 has 16 amino acids. V lost 8 bases and J lost 6, with 26 bases in between. DNA for the CDR3: TGTGCCAGCTCTCTTGCCATGGGGGCATCTGGAGGCGAGCAGTACTTC. Translated: CASSLAMGASGGEQYF. Variable domain in full (rest from reference TRBV7-9 and TRBJ2-7): DTGVSQNPRHKITKRGQNVTFRCDPISEHNRLYWYRQTLGQGPEFLTYFQNEAQLEKSRLLSDRFSAERPKGSFSTLEIQRTEQGDSAMYLCASSLAMGASGGEQYFGPGTRLTVT.

The chain has TRBV27 and TRBJ1-2, with 9 nucleotides matching TRBD1. Germline assignment: CDR1 MNHEY and CDR2 SMNVEV (reference sequence). V shed 6 bases, J shed 8 bases, and the junction held 19 bases outside the gene matches. The CDR3 totals 17 residues. The CDR3 nucleotides are TGTGCCAGCAGCCCCAGAAGCGGGACAGGGAGAAATTTCGGCTACACCTTC. Translation: CASSPRSGTGRNFGYTF.

V gene TRBV5-1 combines with J gene TRBJ1-1; 7 bases are a match to TRBD1. The germline CDR1 and CDR2 sequences are SGHRS and YFSETQ. V trimming: 3 bases; J trimming: 1 base; junction bases outside the gene matches: 0. The CDR3 has 13 residues. The CDR3 DNA sequence: TGCGCCAGCAGCTGGGACAGGAACACTGAAGCTTTCTTT. Translation gives CASSWDRNTEAFF.